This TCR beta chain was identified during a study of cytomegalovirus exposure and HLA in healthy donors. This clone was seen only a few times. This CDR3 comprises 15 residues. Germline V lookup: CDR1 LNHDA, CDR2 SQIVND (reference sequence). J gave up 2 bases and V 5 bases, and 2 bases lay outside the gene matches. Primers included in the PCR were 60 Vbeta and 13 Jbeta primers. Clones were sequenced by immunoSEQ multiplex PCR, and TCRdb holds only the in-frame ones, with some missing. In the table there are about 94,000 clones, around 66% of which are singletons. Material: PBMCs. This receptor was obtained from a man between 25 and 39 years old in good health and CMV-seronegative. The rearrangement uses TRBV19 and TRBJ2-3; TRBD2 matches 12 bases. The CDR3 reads CASSRTSGVTDTQYF. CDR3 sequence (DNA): TGTGCCAGTAGTCGGACTAGCGGGGTCACAGATACGCAGTATTTT.